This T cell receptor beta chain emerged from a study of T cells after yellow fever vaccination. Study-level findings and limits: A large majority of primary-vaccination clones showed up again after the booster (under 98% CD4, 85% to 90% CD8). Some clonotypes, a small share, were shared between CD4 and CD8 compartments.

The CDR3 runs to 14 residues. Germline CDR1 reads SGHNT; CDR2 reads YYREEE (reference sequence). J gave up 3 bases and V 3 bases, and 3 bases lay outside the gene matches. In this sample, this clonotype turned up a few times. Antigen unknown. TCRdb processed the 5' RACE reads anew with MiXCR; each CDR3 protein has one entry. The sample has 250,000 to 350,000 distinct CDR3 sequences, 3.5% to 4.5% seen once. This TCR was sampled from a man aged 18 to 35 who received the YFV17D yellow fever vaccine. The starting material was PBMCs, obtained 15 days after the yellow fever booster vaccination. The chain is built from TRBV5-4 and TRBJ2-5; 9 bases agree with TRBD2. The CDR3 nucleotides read TGTGCCAGCAGCTGGGCGGGGGGGAAAGAGACCCAGTACTTC. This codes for CASSWAGGKETQYF.